The source of this T cell receptor beta chain is a study of T cell responses to AZD1222 COVID-19 vaccine. General study results and limits: Just five or six AZD1222 recipients were seropositive at baseline.

V was shortened by 9 bases and J by 5 bases, with 13 bases between the two germline ends. Germline V lookup: CDR1 MDHEN, CDR2 SYDVKM. CDR3 size: 12 residues. As for this clone: Its antigen is not identified.

TCRdb keeps only in-frame clones here, not all; method: immunoSEQ multiplex PCR. Among 250,000 to 300,000 clones, approximately 94% were seen once, and the ten largest hold 0.5% to 0.65%. This chain uses TRBV28 with TRBJ1-1, with a possible D match to TRBD1 (6 bases). This material consisted of peripheral blood, taken 28 days after the second AZD1222 dose. The source is an adult who received the AZD1222 COVID-19 vaccine. The CDR3 bases are TGTGCCAGTGAGGGGGGCTGGACTGAAGCTTTCTTT. This codes for CASEGGWTEAFF.